This TCR beta chain was obtained from a study of T cell repertoires in cytomegalovirus infection. Per the germline V gene, CDR1 is SQVTM and CDR2 is ANQGSEA. This CDR3 spans 15 amino acids. Trimming took off 4 bases at V and 2 bases at J, with 18 bases between the two ends. A single record per CDR3 protein comes from TCRdb applying MiXCR to the reads. The table has about 700,000 distinct CDR3 sequences, approximately 33% seen once. As to this clonotype: Its antigen is still unknown.

Specimen: cultured PBMCs, collected from culture after CMV antigen stimulation. The chain uses TRBV29-1 and TRBJ2-7; no reliable D call. This TCR was recovered from a human donor in good health (CMV status not recorded). Some clones in this sample may be carry-over from other donors' samples. The CDR3 is CSVAMITGPPYEQYF. The CDR3 bases are TGCAGCGTTGCAATGATTACTGGGCCTCCCTACGAGCAGTACTTC.